Below are 10 T cell receptor beta chains sequenced from a single sample in a study of blood T cell repertoires in COVID-19. TCRdb keeps only in-frame clones here, not all; method: immunoSEQ multiplex PCR. The repertoire holds roughly 290,000 clones, with about 85% as singletons. Sequencing was carried out using peripheral blood. The receptors were gathered from a woman in her forties or fifties with active or convalescent COVID-19.

This clone was found a few times. The rearrangement uses TRBV5-5 and TRBJ2-7; 7 bases are shared with TRBD2. Germline CDR1 and CDR2: SGHKS and YYEKEE (reference sequence). There are 13 residues in the CDR3. Trimming took 2 bases from V and 2 from J; bases not matched to a gene: 1. CDR3 DNA sequence: TGTGCCAGCAGCTTTGGGAGGGCCTACGAGCAGTACTTC. Encoded protein: CASSFGRAYEQYF.

This chain links TRBV12-3 or TRBV12-4 with TRBJ1-5; possibly TRBD1 for D (5 bases). This CDR3 has 13 amino acids. V lost 2 bases and J lost 7, with 9 bases in between. The CDR3 is CASSLTQGQPQHF. In nucleotides, the CDR3 is TGTGCCAGCAGTTTAACCCAGGGCCAGCCCCAGCATTTT.

This clone has more than one count but fewer than ten. The rearrangement joins TRBV27 to TRBJ2-1; the D gene is possibly TRBD1 (5 bases). The CDR3 runs to 17 residues. The germline CDR1 and CDR2 sequences are MNHEY and SMNVEV (reference sequence). Trimming stripped 2 bases from V and 4 bases from J, with 18 bases between. CDR3 sequence: CASSLGSRTRYYNEQFF. The CDR3 bases are TGTGCCAGCAGTTTAGGCTCGAGGACACGGTATTACAATGAGCAGTTCTTC.

This clone was seen once. The chain carries TRBV5-1 and TRBJ2-1; possibly TRBD2 for D (7 bases). V was clipped by 5 bases and J by 8 bases, with 17 bases between them. Germline V lookup: CDR1 SGHRS, CDR2 YFSETQ. The CDR3 runs to 14 residues. The CDR3 DNA is TGCGCCAGCAGGGAATTAAAGGGGGGGCATGAGCAGTTCTTC. Protein sequence: CASRELKGGHEQFF.

The chain employs TRBV5-4 and TRBJ2-7; 11 bases are a match to TRBD1. Germline CDR1 SGHNT, CDR2 YYREEE (reference sequence). J lost 5 bases, V lost 4 bases, and 5 bases had no gene match. This CDR3 comprises 14 residues. DNA of the CDR3: TGTGCCAGCAGCCCGGACAGGGGGCTGGACGAGCAGTACTTC. Its translation: CASSPDRGLDEQYF.

The rearrangement links TRBV7-3 to TRBJ2-5; maybe TRBD2 (6 bases). Germline lookup yields CDR1 SGHTA and CDR2 FQGTGA. Trimming stripped 1 base from V and 5 bases from J, with 8 bases between. The CDR3 has 13 amino acids. CDR3 DNA: TGTGCCAGCAGCTTAAGCCGGGGGGAGACCCAGTACTTC. As protein: CASSLSRGETQYF. The full variable domain, completed using reference TRBV7-3 and TRBJ2-5, is GAGVSQTPSNKVTEKGKYVELRCDPISGHTALYWYRQSLGQGPEFLIYFQGTGAADDSGLPNDRFFAVRPEGSVSTLKIQRTERGDSAVYLCASSLSRGETQYFGPGTRLLVL.

This clone was found many times. This chain links TRBV25-1 with TRBJ2-3; 7 nucleotides align to TRBD1. With V trimmed by 6 bases and J by 0 bases, 3 bases remained unmatched. The CDR3 is 14 residues long. The V gene's germline CDR1 is MGHDK and CDR2 SYGVNS. CDR3 residues: CASRDRTSTDTQYF. For the CDR3, the DNA is TGTGCCAGCAGGGACAGGACTAGCACAGATACGCAGTATTTT.

The genes are TRBV19 and TRBJ2-7; possibly TRBD2 for D (5 bases). This CDR3 is built from 11 residues. Germline assignment: CDR1 LNHDA and CDR2 SQIVND (reference sequence). The V gene lost 5 bases and the J gene lost 3 bases, with 5 bases spanning the gap. The CDR3 loop is CASSRGYEQYF. Here the CDR3 DNA reads TGTGCCAGTAGTCGGGGCTACGAGCAGTACTTC.

The V and J genes are TRBV29-1 and TRBJ2-7, with 10 bases aligning to TRBD2. The CDR3 covers 12 residues. V shed 7 bases and J 6 bases; nucleotides not matched to a gene: 6. CDR1 and CDR2 (germline): SQVTM, ANQGSEA. The CDR3 is CSATLAGSEQYF. The CDR3 DNA sequence: TGCAGCGCTACACTAGCGGGAAGCGAGCAGTACTTC.

The chain carries TRBV7-6 and TRBJ2-7; 9 bases are shared with TRBD2. The CDR3 is made up of 15 amino acids. Germline-derived CDR1 and CDR2 are SGHVS and FNYEAQ. J was trimmed by 3 bases and V by 1 base; bases with no gene match: 4. The CDR3 reads CASSLEFSGSYEQYF. The CDR3, as DNA: TGTGCCAGCAGCTTAGAGTTTAGCGGGAGCTACGAGCAGTACTTC. Together with reference TRBV7-6 and TRBJ2-7, the CDR3 gives the full variable domain: GAGVSQSPRYKVTKRGQDVALRCDPISGHVSLYWYRQALGQGPEFLTYFNYEAQQDKSGLPNDRFSAERPEGSISTLTIQRTEQRDSAMYRCASSLEFSGSYEQYFGPGTRLTVT.